A single sample is the source of the 25 T cell receptor beta chains below, sequenced in a study of CD8 T cells in ankylosing spondylitis. TCRdb ran MiXCR on the 5' RACE reads and lists one entry per CDR3 protein. The sample includes some 290,000 distinct CDR3 sequences, about 20% seen only once; the top ten take 7.5% to 9.5%. The specimen was blood, either unsorted or a sorted T cell fraction (not recorded which). These receptors all come from a male donor with ankylosing spondylitis or in good health (not recorded which).

This clonotype was observed a handful of times. This chain uses TRBV28 with TRBJ1-1; 11 positions agree with TRBD1. V dropped 6 bases and J dropped 6; count of bases not matched to a gene: 12. Looked up from germline, CDR1 is MDHEN and CDR2 is SYDVKM. This CDR3 is built from 16 residues. The CDR3 coding sequence is TGTGCCAGCAGCCTCTTCCCGGACAGGGGGCGAGCTGAAGCTTTCTTT. The encoded protein is CASSLFPDRGRAEAFF.

This clonotype showed up just a few times. This chain joins TRBV3-1 and TRBJ2-1, with D perhaps TRBD2 (5 bases). Germline V gene data show CDR1 as LGHDT and CDR2 as YNNKEL (reference sequence). The CDR3 is made up of 15 amino acids. V lost 0 bases to trimming and J lost 4 bases, with 10 bases between them. CDR3 in amino acids: CASSQDHGVYNEQFF. The CDR3 coding sequence is TGTGCCAGCAGCCAAGACCACGGGGTATACAATGAGCAGTTCTTC.

The J gene is TRBJ2-2, the V gene TRBV20-1, with TRBD1 identical over 8 bases. The J segment lost 4 bases and the V segment lost 1 base, leaving 17 bases of the junction unmatched. Germline V lookup: CDR1 DFQATT, CDR2 SNEGSKA (reference sequence). CDR3 length: 19 residues. The CDR3 protein is CSARAGQGAIPRVTGELFF. In nucleotides, the CDR3 is TGCAGTGCTAGAGCAGGGCAGGGGGCCATCCCGAGGGTCACCGGGGAGCTGTTTTTT.

This clonotype was seen a handful of times. The rearrangement joins TRBV7-9 to TRBJ2-3; D is possibly TRBD2 (7 bases). Germline V gene data show CDR1 as SEHNR and CDR2 as FQNEAQ (reference sequence). This CDR3 is 15 amino acids long. The V end lost 5 bases, the J end lost 5 bases, and 17 bases lay between the germline ends. This CDR3 is CASSLPLGGGDTQYF. The CDR3 DNA reads TGTGCCAGCAGCCTCCCTCTGGGAGGGGGAGATACGCAGTATTTT.

This clonotype was detected a few times. CDR3 nucleotides: TGTGCCAGCAGTCTAATCCGGGGTGCAGGAGCCTGGGGGGACACCATATATTTT. This sequence encodes CASSLIRGAGAWGDTIYF. This chain joins TRBV12-3 or TRBV12-4 and TRBJ1-3; the D gene is possibly TRBD1 (5 bases). CDR3 length: 18 residues. V lost 5 bases and J lost 8, with 28 bases in between.

The rearrangement joins TRBV3-1 to TRBJ1-2, with 8 bases identical to TRBD1. This CDR3 region has 14 residues. Germline V lookup: CDR1 LGHDT, CDR2 YNNKEL (reference sequence). V trimming: 1 base; J trimming: 9 bases; junction bases outside the gene matches: 7. CDR3 sequence: CASSQAGGGISYTF. The CDR3 nucleotides are TGTGCCAGCAGCCAAGCAGGGGGCGGGATCAGCTACACCTTC.

The rearrangement uses TRBV4-1 and TRBJ2-2, with D hard to call. The V gene lost 4 bases and the J gene lost 1 base, with 4 bases spanning the gap. Per the germline V gene, CDR1 is MGHRA and CDR2 is YSYEKL. The CDR3 spans 13 residues. The CDR3 DNA is TGCGCCAGCAGCCCCCAGAACACCGGGGAGCTGTTTTTT. The encoded protein is CASSPQNTGELFF.

This chain connects TRBV12-3 or TRBV12-4 to TRBJ2-2, with D perhaps given as TRBD1 or TRBD2 (5 bases each). Trimming removed 1 base at V and 3 bases at J, with 9 bases between. The CDR3 consists of 15 residues. The CDR3 nucleotides are TGTGCCAGCAGTTTAGGGGGGTGGGACACCGGGGAGCTGTTTTTT. Encoded protein: CASSLGGWDTGELFF.

The V and J genes are TRBV27 and TRBJ1-5; the D gene is possibly TRBD1 (6 bases). The V end was cut by 1 base, the J end by 5 bases, with 15 bases between. The germline V gene encodes CDR1 MNHEY and CDR2 SMNVEV (reference sequence). The CDR3 totals 16 residues. The CDR3 is CASSLYPQGPDQPQHF. The CDR3 coding sequence is TGTGCCAGCAGTTTATACCCACAGGGTCCAGATCAGCCCCAGCATTTT.

In this sample, this clonotype turned up many times. The chain joins TRBV5-1 to TRBJ1-1, with no clear D. The CDR3 has 13 amino acids. Trimming stripped 0 bases from V and 4 bases from J, with 7 bases between. Germline values: CDR1 SGHRS, CDR2 YFSETQ. CDR3 DNA sequence: TGCGCCAGCAGCTTGGTTCGGGGCACTGAAGCTTTCTTT. This sequence encodes CASSLVRGTEAFF. Using reference TRBV5-1 and TRBJ1-1 for the parts outside the CDR3, the full variable domain is KAGVTQTPRYLIKTRGQQVTLSCSPISGHRSVSWYQQTPGQGLQFLFEYFSETQRNKGNFPGRFSGRQFSNSRSEMNVSTLELGDSALYLCASSLVRGTEAFFGQGTRLTVV.

The chain couples TRBV20-1 to TRBJ1-3; D is possibly TRBD1 (5 bases). V was pared by 0 bases and J by 6 bases, with 15 bases between. Germline V gene data show CDR1 as DFQATT and CDR2 as SNEGSKA (reference sequence). The CDR3 consists of 15 residues. The CDR3 sequence is CSARDLGGYENTIYF. In DNA, the CDR3 is TGCAGTGCTAGAGATCTGGGGGGATATGAAAACACCATATATTTT.

This clonotype was counted only a few times. The chain recombines TRBV12-3 or TRBV12-4 with TRBJ1-6, with a weak D call TRBD1 (5 bases). The CDR3 sequence is 14 residues long. Trimming took 4 bases from V and 6 from J, leaving 10 bases between them. The DNA of the CDR3 is TGTGCCAGCAGTTCCGGGACGGCTAATTCACCCCTCCACTTT. Its protein is CASSSGTANSPLHF.

The chain couples TRBV5-1 to TRBJ2-3; 8 positions agree with TRBD2. The CDR3 loop spans 15 amino acids. The germline V gene has CDR1 SGHRS and CDR2 YFSETQ. J was trimmed by 1 base and V by 3 bases; bases with no gene match: 4. This CDR3 reads CASSWSGSGTDTQYF. As DNA, the CDR3 is TGCGCCAGCAGCTGGAGCGGGAGTGGCACAGATACGCAGTATTTT.

This clonotype came up a few times. This chain joins TRBV6-1 and TRBJ1-2; D possibly corresponds to TRBD1 (6 bases). Germline assignment: CDR1 MNHNS and CDR2 SASEGT. The ends were cut back, 2 bases at V and 4 bases at J, with 17 bases in the middle. The CDR3 length is 16 residues. CDR3 bases: TGTGCCAGCAGTGAATCAACAGGGTACCGTACCTATGGCTACACCTTC. Amino acids: CASSESTGYRTYGYTF.

The chain couples TRBV6-4 to TRBJ1-6; the D is unclear. Germline-derived CDR1 and CDR2 are MRHNA and SNTAGT. The ends were cut back, 7 bases at V and 10 bases at J, with 14 bases in the middle. The CDR3 is made up of 13 amino acids. This chain's CDR3 is CASTAGNTSPLHF. The CDR3 region has the DNA TGTGCCAGCACAGCCGGGAACACGTCACCCCTCCACTTT.

A few counts support this clonotype. The chain uses TRBV7-9 and TRBJ2-1; D perhaps matches TRBD1 (5 bases). Germline CDR1 and CDR2: SEHNR and FQNEAQ (reference sequence). There are 14 residues in the CDR3. With 0 bases removed from V and 9 bases from J, the gap between germline ends came to 12 bases. The CDR3, as DNA: TGTGCCAGCAGCTTAGCGAGGCTAAGGGGTGAGCAGTTCTTC. Translated, it gives CASSLARLRGEQFF. The full variable domain, rest sourced from reference TRBV7-9 and TRBJ2-1, is DTGVSQNPRHKITKRGQNVTFRCDPISEHNRLYWYRQTLGQGPEFLTYFQNEAQLEKSRLLSDRFSAERPKGSFSTLEIQRTEQGDSAMYLCASSLARLRGEQFFGPGTRLTVL.

The CDR3 here is CASSEARSRLYQETQYF. CDR3 DNA: TGTGCCAGCAGTGAAGCGCGGAGTCGTTTGTACCAAGAGACCCAGTACTTC. The chain recombines TRBV2 with TRBJ2-5; D is uncertain. The CDR3 sequence is 17 residues long. Germline CDR1 is SNHLY and CDR2 is FYNNEI. V was cut by 0 bases and J by 0 bases, with 14 bases left in between.

The chain couples TRBV11-1 to TRBJ1-5; D is undetermined. CDR1 is SGHAT and CDR2 is FQDESV in the germline V gene (reference sequence). This CDR3 is 15 amino acids long. V was cut by 7 bases and J by 0 bases, with 13 bases left in between. CDR3 sequence (DNA): TGTGCCAGCATTAAAGGCAGGAATAGCAATCAGCCCCAGCATTTT. Translation: CASIKGRNSNQPQHF.

This clonotype was found a few times. J is TRBJ1-5 and V is TRBV6-1; D gene unclear. The CDR3 is 12 residues long. The ends were cut back, 7 bases at V and 4 bases at J, with 8 bases in the middle. In germline, CDR1 is MNHNS, CDR2 SASEGT. The CDR3 nucleotides are TGTGCCAGCACGACGTTAAATCAGCCCCAGCATTTT. The encoded protein is CASTTLNQPQHF.

This chain links TRBV15 with TRBJ2-2; D tentatively reads TRBD1 or TRBD2 (5 bases each). CDR3 length: 15 amino acids. Germline loops: CDR1 LNHNV, CDR2 YYDKDF (reference sequence). V was pared by 1 base and J by 5 bases, with 11 bases between. CDR3 coding DNA: TGTGCCACCAGCAGAGTGGGTTGGGGGACCGGGGAGCTGTTTTTT. This translates into CATSRVGWGTGELFF.

Here the CDR3 DNA reads TGTGCCACACAGGGGGTGGGCACTGAAGCTTTCTTT. Translated: CATQGVGTEAFF. The rearrangement uses TRBV24-1 and TRBJ1-1, with TRBD1 matching over 8 bases. The CDR3 is 12 amino acids. Germline V gives CDR1 KGHDR, CDR2 SFDVKD. V gave up 10 bases and J gave up 4 bases; unmatched junction bases: 4.

This clonotype was picked up a small number of times. V and J are TRBV5-5 and TRBJ2-3; 7 nucleotides agree with TRBD2. Germline CDR1 SGHKS, CDR2 YYEKEE (reference sequence). CDR3 size: 14 residues. V trimming: 9 bases; J trimming: 0 bases; junction bases outside the gene matches: 7. The CDR3 DNA follows: TGTGCCACCACTAGCGTAGGGAGCACAGATACGCAGTATTTT. This sequence encodes CATTSVGSTDTQYF.

V usage is TRBV28 and J usage is TRBJ1-3; 9 positions agree with TRBD1. The CDR3 has 17 amino acids. The V segment lost 1 base and the J segment 1 base; nucleotides outside the gene matches: 5. Germline V gives CDR1 MDHEN, CDR2 SYDVKM. The CDR3 DNA sequence: TGTGCCAGCAGTTTATTCGCGGGACAGGGATCTGGAAACACCATATATTTT. Amino acid sequence: CASSLFAGQGSGNTIYF.

This clonotype was found a few times. V usage is TRBV3-1 and J usage is TRBJ2-3; 10 bases line up with TRBD2. CDR3 length: 18 amino acids. Losses at the gene ends were 0 bases for V and 0 bases for J; bases not matched to a gene: 6. CDR1 is LGHDT, CDR2 YNNKEL, per germline (reference sequence). The CDR3 sequence: CASSQDTPTSGSTDTQYF. The CDR3 nucleotides read TGTGCCAGCAGCCAAGATACCCCGACTAGCGGGAGCACAGATACGCAGTATTTT.

The J gene is TRBJ2-1, the V gene TRBV27; TRBD2 matches 8 bases. The V gene end was trimmed by 7 bases and the J gene end by 7 bases; junction bases not matched to a gene: 6. The V gene's germline CDR1 is MNHEY and CDR2 SMNVEV (reference sequence). There are 13 residues in the CDR3. The CDR3 here is CASIQRESNEQFF. CDR3 in DNA: TGTGCCAGCATCCAGCGGGAGAGTAATGAGCAGTTCTTC.